This TCR beta chain was sequenced in a study of cytomegalovirus exposure and HLA in healthy donors. With V trimmed by 6 bases and J by 5 bases, 8 bases remained unmatched. The CDR3 loop spans 15 amino acids. The germline V gene encodes CDR1 MNHNY and CDR2 SVGAGI (reference sequence). This clone was seen only a few times. The PCR ran on 60 Vbeta and 13 Jbeta primers. The repertoire was sequenced with immunoSEQ multiplex PCR; TCRdb's copy has only in-frame clones and lacks some. The table shows around 100,000 clones, with about 76% occurring only once. Sequenced: PBMCs. This clonotype was sampled from a man younger than 40 in good health and CMV-seropositive. The chain joins TRBV6-6 to TRBJ2-5; 11 nucleotides line up with TRBD1. The DNA for the CDR3 is TGTGCCAGCAGGGTCGGGACAGGGGGAAGGGAGACCCAGTACTTC. Encoded protein: CASRVGTGGRETQYF.